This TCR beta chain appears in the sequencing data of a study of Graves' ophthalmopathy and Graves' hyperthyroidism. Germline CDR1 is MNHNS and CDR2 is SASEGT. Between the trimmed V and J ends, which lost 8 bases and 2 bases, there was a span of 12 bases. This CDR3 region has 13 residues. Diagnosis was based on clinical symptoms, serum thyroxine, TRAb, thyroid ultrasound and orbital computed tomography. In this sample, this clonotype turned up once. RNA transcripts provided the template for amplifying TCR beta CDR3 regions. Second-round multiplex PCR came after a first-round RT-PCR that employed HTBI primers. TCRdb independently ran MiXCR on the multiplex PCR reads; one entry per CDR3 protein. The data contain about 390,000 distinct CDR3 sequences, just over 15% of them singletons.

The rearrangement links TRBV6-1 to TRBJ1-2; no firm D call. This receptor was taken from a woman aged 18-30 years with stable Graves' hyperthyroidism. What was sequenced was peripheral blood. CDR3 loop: CASAVASNYGYTF. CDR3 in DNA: TGTGCCAGCGCAGTGGCTTCAAACTATGGCTACACCTTC.